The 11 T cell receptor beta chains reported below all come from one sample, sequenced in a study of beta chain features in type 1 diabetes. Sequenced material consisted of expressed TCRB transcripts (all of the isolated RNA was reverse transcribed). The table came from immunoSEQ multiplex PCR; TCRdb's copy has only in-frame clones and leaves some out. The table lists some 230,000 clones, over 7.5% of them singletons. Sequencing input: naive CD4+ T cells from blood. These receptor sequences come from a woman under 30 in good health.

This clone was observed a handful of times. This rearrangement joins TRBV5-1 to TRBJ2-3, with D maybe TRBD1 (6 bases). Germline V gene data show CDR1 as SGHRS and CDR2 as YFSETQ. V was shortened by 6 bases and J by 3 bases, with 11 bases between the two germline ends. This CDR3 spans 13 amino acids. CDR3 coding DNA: TGCGCCAGCACGAAGCAGGGGACAGATACGCAGTATTTT. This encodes CASTKQGTDTQYF. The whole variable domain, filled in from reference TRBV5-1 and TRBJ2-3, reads KAGVTQTPRYLIKTRGQQVTLSCSPISGHRSVSWYQQTPGQGLQFLFEYFSETQRNKGNFPGRFSGRQFSNSRSEMNVSTLELGDSALYLCASTKQGTDTQYFGPGTRLTVL.

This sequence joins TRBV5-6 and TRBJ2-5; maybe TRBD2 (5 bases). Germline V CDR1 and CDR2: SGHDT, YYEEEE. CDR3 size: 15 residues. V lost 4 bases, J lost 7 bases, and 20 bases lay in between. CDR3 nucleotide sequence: TGTGCCAGCAGCGTAGGAGGAGCGGCAGATATGACCCAGTACTTC. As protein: CASSVGGAADMTQYF.

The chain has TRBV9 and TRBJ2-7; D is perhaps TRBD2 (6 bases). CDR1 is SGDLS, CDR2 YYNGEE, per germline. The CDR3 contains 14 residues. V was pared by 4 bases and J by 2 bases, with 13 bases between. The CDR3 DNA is TGTGCCAGCAGCCCCCGCGGGGAACCCTACGAGCAGTACTTC. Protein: CASSPRGEPYEQYF.

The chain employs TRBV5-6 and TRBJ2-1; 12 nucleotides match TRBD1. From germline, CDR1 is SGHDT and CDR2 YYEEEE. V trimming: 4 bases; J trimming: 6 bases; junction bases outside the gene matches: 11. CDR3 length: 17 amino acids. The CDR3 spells CASSRDRGRDGSNEQFF. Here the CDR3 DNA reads TGTGCCAGCAGCCGGGACAGGGGGCGAGATGGGTCCAATGAGCAGTTCTTC.

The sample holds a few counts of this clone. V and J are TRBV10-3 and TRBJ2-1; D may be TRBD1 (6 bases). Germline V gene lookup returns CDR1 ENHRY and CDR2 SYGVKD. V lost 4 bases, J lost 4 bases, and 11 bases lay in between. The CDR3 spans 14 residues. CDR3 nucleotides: TGTGCCATCAGTGTTGCAAGGGGGTACAATGAGCAGTTCTTC. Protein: CAISVARGYNEQFF.

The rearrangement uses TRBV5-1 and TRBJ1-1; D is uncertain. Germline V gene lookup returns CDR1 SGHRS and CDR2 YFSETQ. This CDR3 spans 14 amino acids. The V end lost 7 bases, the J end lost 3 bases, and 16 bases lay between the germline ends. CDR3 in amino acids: CASSDPGKDTEAFF. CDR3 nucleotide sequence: TGCGCCAGCTCCGACCCCGGGAAGGACACTGAAGCTTTCTTT.

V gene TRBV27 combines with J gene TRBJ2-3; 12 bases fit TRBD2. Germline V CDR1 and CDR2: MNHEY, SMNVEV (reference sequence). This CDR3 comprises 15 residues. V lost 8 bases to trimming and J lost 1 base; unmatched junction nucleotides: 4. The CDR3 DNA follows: TGTGCCAGCGGGTCTAGCGGGAGGGGCACAGATACGCAGTATTTT. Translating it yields CASGSSGRGTDTQYF.

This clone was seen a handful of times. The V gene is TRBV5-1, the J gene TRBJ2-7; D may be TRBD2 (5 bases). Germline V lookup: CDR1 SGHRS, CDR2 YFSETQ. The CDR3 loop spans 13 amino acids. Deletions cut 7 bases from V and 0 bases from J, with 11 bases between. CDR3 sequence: CASSRASSYEQYF. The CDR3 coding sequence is TGCGCCAGCTCGCGGGCCAGCTCCTACGAGCAGTACTTC.

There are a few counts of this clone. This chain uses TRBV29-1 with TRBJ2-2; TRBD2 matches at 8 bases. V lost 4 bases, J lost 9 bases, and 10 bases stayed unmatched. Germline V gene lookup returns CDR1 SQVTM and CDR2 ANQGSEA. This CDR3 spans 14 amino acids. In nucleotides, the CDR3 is TGCAGCGTTGCGGGGGGGAGAGGGACTTGGGAGCTGTTTTTT. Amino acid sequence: CSVAGGRGTWELFF.

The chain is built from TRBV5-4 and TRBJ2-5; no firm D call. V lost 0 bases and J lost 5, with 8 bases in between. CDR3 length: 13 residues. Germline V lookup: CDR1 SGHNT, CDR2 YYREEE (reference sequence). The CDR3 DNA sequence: TGTGCCAGCAGCTTGGGCCTAGAGGAGACCCAGTACTTC. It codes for CASSLGLEETQYF.

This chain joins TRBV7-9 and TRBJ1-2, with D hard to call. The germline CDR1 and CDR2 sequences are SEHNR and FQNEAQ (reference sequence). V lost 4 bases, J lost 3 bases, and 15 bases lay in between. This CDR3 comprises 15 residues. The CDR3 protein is CASSSENGLHYGYTF. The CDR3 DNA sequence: TGTGCCAGCAGCTCCGAAAACGGTTTACACTATGGCTACACCTTC.